The following is a T cell receptor (beta chain) sequence with its context. The antigen is unknown. Trimming cost V 6 bases and J 5 bases, with 19 bases left between them. This CDR3 has 15 residues. Germline V lookup: CDR1 MDHEN, CDR2 SYDVKM. PCR amplification relied on 60 Vbeta primers (plus 13 Jbeta primers). This table comes from immunoSEQ multiplex PCR, and its TCRdb copy is limited to in-frame clones, with some not included. The data hold under 150,000 clones, with approximately 80% observed a single time. The data belong to a study of cytomegalovirus exposure and HLA in healthy donors. The study's findings and limits: The Asian-associated ancestry cluster reportedly had fewer N-insertions than the roughly 670-donor mean in a later analysis.

The clonotype was recovered from a woman younger than 35 in good health and CMV-seronegative. The chain couples TRBV28 to TRBJ2-5; D not certain. Sample: PBMCs. The CDR3 spells CASSPNTGVPETQYF. The CDR3 coding sequence is TGTGCCAGCAGCCCCAATACTGGAGTGCCGGAGACCCAGTACTTC.